Listed below are T cell receptor beta chains from one sample, sequenced in a study of shared clonotypes between healthy human individuals. Some clones are missing from TCRdb's copy, which holds only in-frame ones; the method was immunoSEQ multiplex PCR. This sample has about 2.1 million clones, with 93% found just once. Input material: naive CD8+ T cells from PBMCs. The origin of the receptors is a man aged 18 to 35 in good health. Some clones in this sample may be carry-over from other donors' samples. Both conserved end residues are part of each CDR3. A D gene is named only where the DNA matches it firmly. A clone size is listed for some rows: how often the clone was seen (once, few, many), or a class if it is expanded.

>TRBD1|TRBV27|TRBJ2-3|.
CASSQAGGDTQYF
TGTGCCAGCAGTCAAGCAGGGGGCGATACGCAGTATTTT
>.|TRBV6-5|TRBJ1-1|few
CASMMGNTEAFF
TGTGCCAGCATGATGGGGAACACTGAAGCTTTCTTT
>.|TRBV5-1|TRBJ2-7|.
CASSFGTSYEQYF
TGCGCCAGCAGCTTTGGGACAAGCTACGAGCAGTACTTC
>.|TRBV27|TRBJ2-3|.
CASREFRGTDTQYF
TGTGCCAGCAGGGAATTTCGAGGCACAGATACGCAGTATTTT
>.|TRBV7-9|TRBJ2-6|.
CASSLKLSGANVLTF
TGTGCCAGCAGCTTAAAACTATCTGGGGCCAACGTCCTGACTTTC
>.|TRBV5-6|TRBJ1-2|.
CASSLPANYGYTF
TGTGCCAGCAGCTTGCCAGCGAACTATGGCTACACCTTC
>TRBD2|TRBV11-2|TRBJ2-5|.
CASSPERGVQETQYF
TGTGCCAGCAGCCCTGAGCGGGGCGTCCAAGAGACCCAGTACTTC
>.|TRBV2|TRBJ2-7|.
CASRSAGSSYEQYF
TGTGCCAGCAGATCGGCCGGGAGCTCCTACGAGCAGTACTTC
>TRBD2|TRBV29-1|TRBJ2-7|.
CSAHLAGLAESSYEQYF
TGCAGCGCCCATTTAGCGGGACTAGCGGAGAGCTCCTACGAGCAGTACTTC
>TRBD1|TRBV4-1|TRBJ2-1|.
CASSPQGWNEQFF
TGCGCCAGCAGCCCACAGGGGTGGAATGAGCAGTTCTTC
>TRBD1|TRBV15|TRBJ1-2|once
CATSGETGAHYGYTF
TGTGCCACCAGCGGTGAAACAGGGGCCCACTATGGCTACACCTTC
>TRBD1|TRBV27|TRBJ1-1|.
CASSFRGGLETEAFF
TGTGCCAGCAGTTTCAGGGGGGGTCTGGAAACTGAAGCTTTCTTT
>TRBD1|TRBV30|TRBJ1-6|.
CAWSVPGQLISYNSPLHF
TGTGCCTGGAGTGTACCGGGACAGCTGATCTCCTATAATTCACCCCTCCACTTT
>TRBD1|TRBV2|TRBJ1-2|.
CASSDQTGHYTF
TGTGCCAGCAGCGACCAGACAGGGCACTACACCTTC
>.|TRBV27|TRBJ1-2|.
CASSPEGANYGYTF
TGTGCCAGCAGCCCTGAAGGGGCGAACTATGGCTACACCTTC
>.|TRBV5-6|TRBJ2-2|.
CASSPGGPGELFF
TGTGCCAGCAGCCCAGGGGGGCCCGGGGAGCTGTTTTTT
>TRBD2|TRBV28|TRBJ2-7|once
CASSFSGGTYEQYF
TGTGCCAGCAGTTTTAGCGGGGGGACCTACGAGCAGTACTTC
>TRBD2|TRBV7-9|TRBJ2-4|.
CASSATSGAKNIQYF
TGTGCCAGCAGCGCGACTAGCGGAGCCAAAAACATTCAGTACTTC
>TRBD1|TRBV7-6|TRBJ1-1|.
CASSLGQQNTEAFF
TGTGCCAGCAGCTTGGGACAGCAGAACACTGAAGCTTTCTTT
>TRBD1|TRBV9|TRBJ1-1|.
CASSPGQGNTEAFF
TGTGCCAGCAGCCCGGGACAGGGGAACACTGAAGCTTTCTTT
>.|TRBV9|TRBJ1-1|few
CASSAGGQEAFF
TGTGCCAGCAGCGCCGGGGGACAAGAAGCTTTCTTT
>.|TRBV9|TRBJ2-1|.
CASSKEANNEQFF
TGTGCCAGCAGCAAGGAGGCTAACAATGAGCAGTTCTTC